These T cell receptor beta chains were read from a single sample in a study of blood T cell repertoires in COVID-19. TCRdb keeps only in-frame clones here, not all; method: immunoSEQ multiplex PCR. The sample contains around 310,000 clones, around nine tenths of which appear only once. The sample consisted of PBMCs or T cells enriched from blood (not recorded which). These receptors were collected from a woman under 40 who had recovered from COVID-19. Both conserved end residues are part of each CDR3. Each record gives: D gene, clone size, J gene, V gene, CDR3 protein, CDR3 DNA. D genes are given only for firm matches. The listing skips clone size in some rows; elsewhere it reads once, few, many or a size class.

D: TRBD1; size: -; J: TRBJ2-1; V: TRBV5-5; CDR3: CASSLAGTGDNEQFF; DNA: TGTGCCAGCAGCTTGGCCGGGACAGGGGACAATGAGCAGTTCTTC
D: -; size: -; J: TRBJ2-1; V: TRBV3-1/TRBV3-2; CDR3: CASSQEGASGYEQFF; DNA: TGTGCCAGCAGCCAAGAGGGGGCTAGTGGGTATGAGCAGTTCTTC
D: TRBD1; size: -; J: TRBJ1-6; V: TRBV6-5; CDR3: CASSYPGQGGSPLHF; DNA: TGTGCCAGCAGTTACCCGGGACAGGGTGGGTCACCCCTCCACTTT
D: -; size: -; J: TRBJ2-5; V: TRBV29-1; CDR3: CSVGQSYQETQYF; DNA: TGCAGTGTTGGGCAGTCGTACCAAGAGACCCAGTACTTC
D: TRBD2; size: many; J: TRBJ2-2; V: TRBV6-1; CDR3: CASSGRLAGGTGELFF; DNA: TGTGCCAGCAGTGGGAGACTAGCGGGAGGCACCGGGGAGCTGTTTTTT
D: TRBD1; size: -; J: TRBJ2-2; V: TRBV6-5; CDR3: CASILQGAEWGELFF; DNA: TGTGCCAGCATATTACAGGGGGCTGAATGGGGGGAGCTGTTTTTT
D: -; size: -; J: TRBJ2-2; V: TRBV11-2; CDR3: CASSFTQNTGELFF; DNA: TGTGCCAGCAGCTTCACTCAGAACACCGGGGAGCTGTTTTTT
D: TRBD2; size: -; J: TRBJ2-1; V: TRBV12-5; CDR3: CASGPRLAGGNEQFF; DNA: TGTGCTAGTGGTCCTAGACTAGCGGGAGGCAATGAGCAGTTCTTC
D: TRBD1; size: -; J: TRBJ2-7; V: TRBV6-6; CDR3: CASSYSPGQGYEQYF; DNA: TGTGCCAGCAGTTACTCACCGGGACAGGGCTACGAGCAGTACTTC
D: -; size: -; J: TRBJ1-4; V: TRBV19; CDR3: CASSSRQNNEKLFF; DNA: TGTGCCAGTAGTTCGCGACAGAACAATGAAAAACTGTTTTTT
D: -; size: -; J: TRBJ2-2; V: TRBV7-8; CDR3: CASSPVTGELFF; DNA: TGTGCCAGCAGCCCCGTCACCGGGGAGCTGTTTTTT
D: -; size: -; J: TRBJ1-5; V: TRBV30; CDR3: CAWSGSSGGGGNQPQHF; DNA: TGTGCCTGGAGCGGGTCGTCGGGGGGTGGGGGCAATCAGCCCCAGCATTTT
D: -; size: -; J: TRBJ2-1; V: TRBV4-1; CDR3: CASSQWYRPMDEQFF; DNA: TGCGCCAGCAGCCAATGGTACAGGCCAATGGATGAGCAGTTCTTC
D: TRBD2; size: -; J: TRBJ2-7; V: TRBV20-1; CDR3: CSASKAGGRHEQYF; DNA: TGCAGTGCTAGTAAGGCGGGAGGGCGCCACGAGCAGTACTTC
D: TRBD2; size: -; J: TRBJ2-1; V: TRBV10-3; CDR3: CAISETSGRYGDEQFF; DNA: TGTGCCATCAGTGAAACTAGCGGGAGATATGGGGATGAGCAGTTCTTC
D: TRBD2; size: -; J: TRBJ2-5; V: TRBV7-8; CDR3: CASSFGGSGVTQYF; DNA: TGTGCCAGCAGCTTTGGCGGGAGCGGCGTGACCCAGTACTTC
D: -; size: -; J: TRBJ2-2; V: TRBV6-1; CDR3: CASSLPSGETGELFF; DNA: TGTGCCAGCAGTCTCCCCTCAGGGGAGACCGGGGAGCTGTTTTTT
D: -; size: -; J: TRBJ2-2; V: TRBV7-9; CDR3: CAIHLAVNTGELFF; DNA: TGTGCCATCCATCTGGCGGTGAACACCGGGGAGCTGTTTTTT
D: -; size: -; J: TRBJ2-7; V: TRBV5-1; CDR3: CASSPRLAGDYEQYF; DNA: TGCGCCAGCAGCCCACGACTAGCAGGGGACTACGAGCAGTACTTC
D: -; size: -; J: TRBJ1-1; V: TRBV28; CDR3: CASSPPGAPWNPNTEAFF; DNA: TGTGCCAGCAGTCCCCCAGGGGCACCTTGGAATCCGAACACTGAAGCTTTCTTT
D: TRBD2; size: -; J: TRBJ2-7; V: TRBV28; CDR3: CASSLRGTSGRYEQYF; DNA: TGTGCCAGCAGTTTAAGGGGCACTAGCGGGAGGTACGAGCAGTACTTC
D: TRBD1; size: -; J: TRBJ1-6; V: TRBV4-3; CDR3: CASSQEDRVTSPLHF; DNA: TGCGCCAGCAGCCAAGAGGACAGGGTAACTTCACCCCTCCACTTT
D: -; size: -; J: TRBJ2-1; V: TRBV5-1; CDR3: CASSSGTPSNEQFF; DNA: TGCGCCAGCAGCTCCGGGACTCCCTCCAATGAGCAGTTCTTC
D: TRBD1; size: -; J: TRBJ1-3; V: TRBV10-3; CDR3: CAISDRGHTGNTIYF; DNA: TGTGCCATCAGTGACAGGGGGCACACTGGAAACACCATATATTTT
D: -; size: -; J: TRBJ1-2; V: TRBV27; CDR3: CASRSPGTNYGYTF; DNA: TGTGCCAGCAGAAGTCCGGGAACTAACTATGGCTACACCTTC
D: TRBD2; size: -; J: TRBJ2-7; V: TRBV27; CDR3: CASSSLGGDYSYEQYF; DNA: TGTGCCAGCAGTTCCCTCGGGGGGGACTACTCCTACGAGCAGTACTTC
D: TRBD1; size: -; J: TRBJ2-1; V: TRBV9; CDR3: CASSSWTGDNEQFF; DNA: TGTGCCAGCAGCTCTTGGACAGGGGACAATGAGCAGTTCTTC
D: -; size: -; J: TRBJ1-2; V: TRBV4-3; CDR3: CASSQAGILYGYTF; DNA: TGCGCCAGCAGCCAAGCAGGGATCCTCTATGGCTACACCTTC
D: -; size: -; J: TRBJ1-2; V: TRBV11-2; CDR3: CASSSFGERENYGYTF; DNA: TGTGCCAGCAGCTCATTCGGCGAGAGGGAAAACTATGGCTACACCTTC
D: TRBD1; size: -; J: TRBJ2-7; V: TRBV27; CDR3: CASSFYRGHEQYF; DNA: TGTGCCAGCAGTTTTTACAGGGGGCACGAGCAGTACTTC
D: -; size: -; J: TRBJ1-5; V: TRBV5-4; CDR3: CASSYGQINQPQHF; DNA: TGTGCCAGCAGCTATGGACAGATCAATCAGCCCCAGCATTTT
D: -; size: -; J: TRBJ2-1; V: TRBV28; CDR3: CASRESGREQFF; DNA: TGTGCCAGCAGGGAGAGTGGCCGGGAGCAGTTCTTC
D: -; size: -; J: TRBJ2-3; V: TRBV7-2; CDR3: CASSPQGSLYDTQYF; DNA: TGTGCCAGCAGCCCGCAGGGGTCCCTATATGATACGCAGTATTTT
D: -; size: -; J: TRBJ1-2; V: TRBV2; CDR3: CASSPNRVANYGYTF; DNA: TGTGCCAGCAGTCCTAACCGGGTGGCTAACTATGGCTACACCTTC
D: -; size: -; J: TRBJ1-2; V: TRBV29-1; CDR3: CSVPGYGYTF; DNA: TGCAGCGTTCCAGGTTATGGCTACACCTTC
D: TRBD2; size: -; J: TRBJ2-5; V: TRBV9; CDR3: CASSELAGYQETQYF; DNA: TGTGCCAGCAGCGAACTAGCGGGATACCAAGAGACCCAGTACTTC
D: -; size: -; J: TRBJ2-5; V: TRBV19; CDR3: CASSIGGAQGGGTQYF; DNA: TGTGCCAGTAGTATTGGCGGGGCCCAAGGCGGAGGGACCCAGTACTTC
D: -; size: -; J: TRBJ1-1; V: TRBV4-1; CDR3: CASRMLTRANTEAFF; DNA: TGCGCCAGCAGGATGTTAACCAGGGCGAACACTGAAGCTTTCTTT
D: -; size: -; J: TRBJ1-5; V: TRBV24-1; CDR3: CATTGDQPQHF; DNA: TGTGCCACCACAGGGGATCAGCCCCAGCATTTT
D: -; size: -; J: TRBJ1-4; V: TRBV6-5; CDR3: CASSRTVPTNEKLFF; DNA: TGTGCCAGCAGTCGGACAGTACCAACTAATGAAAAACTGTTTTTT
D: -; size: -; J: TRBJ1-1; V: TRBV6-5; CDR3: CASSETTNTEAFF; DNA: TGTGCCAGCAGCGAGACAACGAACACTGAAGCTTTCTTT